The 6 T cell receptor beta chains reported below all come from one sample, sequenced in a study of identical twins. One entry per CDR3 protein, called by TCRdb with MiXCR from the 5' RACE reads. The data contain 510,000 or so distinct CDR3 sequences, roughly 15% of them singletons. This same sample was also taken into another study, of yellow fever vaccine responses in identical twins.

Sequenced sample: CD4+ T cells sorted from blood. These receptors came from a woman between 18 and 30 years old in good health.

The chain links TRBV4-1 to TRBJ2-3, with 7 bases identical to TRBD2. The CDR3 runs 13 residues. With 4 bases clipped from V and 6 bases from J, the junction kept 4 bases outside the gene matches. Germline V gene data show CDR1 as MGHRA and CDR2 as YSYEKL. The CDR3 loop is CASSRTREDTQYF. The CDR3 DNA reads as TGCGCCAGCAGCCGGACTAGGGAGGATACGCAGTATTTT.

There are a few counts of this clonotype. The rearrangement joins TRBV12-3 or TRBV12-4 to TRBJ1-6; D gene unclear. V was cut by 4 bases and J by 10 bases, with 11 bases left in between. The CDR3 is 13 residues long. CDR3: CASSSRQESPLHF. The CDR3 region has the DNA TGTGCCAGCAGTTCTCGGCAGGAATCACCCCTCCACTTT.

This clonotype was found once. Mismatch with germline at one junction end may stem from a read error. This rearrangement joins TRBV12-3 or TRBV12-4 to TRBJ2-1; D is perhaps TRBD2 (6 bases). CDR3 size: 16 residues. CDR3 loop: CASTPTSGVGPGERFF. For the CDR3, the DNA is TGTGCCAGCACCCCGACCTCGGGAGTAGGGCCCGGTGAGCGGTTCTTC.

The V gene is TRBV14, the J gene TRBJ2-5, with 10 bases fitting TRBD2. The germline CDR1 and CDR2 sequences are SGHDN and FVKESK. CDR3 length: 18 amino acids. The ends lost 0 bases at V and 1 base at J; junction bases unmatched: 8. As DNA, the CDR3 is TGTGCCAGCAGCCAAGAAGGTGGTCTAGCGGGAGTCCAAGAGACCCAGTACTTC. It codes for CASSQEGGLAGVQETQYF.

With respect to this clonotype: A read error may produce the germline difference seen at one junction end. V usage is TRBV6-4 and J usage is TRBJ2-3, with D possibly matching TRBD2 (6 bases). The CDR3 loop spans 18 amino acids. Germline V gene data show CDR1 as MRHNA and CDR2 as SNTAGT. The CDR3 is CTSSPDGWGRRDSDTQYF. CDR3 DNA: TGTACCAGCAGCCCCGATGGATGGGGTCGAAGGGACTCGGATACGCAGTATTTT.

The chain recombines TRBV5-1 with TRBJ2-5; D uncertain. Trimming took off 4 bases at V and 5 bases at J, with 6 bases between the two ends. The CDR3 consists of 11 residues. Germline CDR1 SGHRS, CDR2 YFSETQ. The CDR3 sequence is CASSRDETQYF. The CDR3 DNA sequence: TGCGCCAGCAGCAGGGATGAGACCCAGTACTTC. Full variable domain (remainder filled in from reference TRBV5-1 and TRBJ2-5): KAGVTQTPRYLIKTRGQQVTLSCSPISGHRSVSWYQQTPGQGLQFLFEYFSETQRNKGNFPGRFSGRQFSNSRSEMNVSTLELGDSALYLCASSRDETQYFGPGTRLLVL.